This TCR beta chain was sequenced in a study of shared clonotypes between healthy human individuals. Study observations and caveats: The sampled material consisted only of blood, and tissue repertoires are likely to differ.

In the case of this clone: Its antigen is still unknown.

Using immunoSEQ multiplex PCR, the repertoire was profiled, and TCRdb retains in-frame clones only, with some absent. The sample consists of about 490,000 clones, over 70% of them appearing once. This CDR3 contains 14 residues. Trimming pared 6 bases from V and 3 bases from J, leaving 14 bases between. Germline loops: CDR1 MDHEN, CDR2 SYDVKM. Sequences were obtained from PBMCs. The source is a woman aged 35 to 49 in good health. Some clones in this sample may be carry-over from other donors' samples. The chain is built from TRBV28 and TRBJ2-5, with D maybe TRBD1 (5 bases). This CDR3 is CASRDLDKKETQYF. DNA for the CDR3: TGTGCCAGCAGGGATCTGGACAAGAAAGAGACCCAGTACTTC.